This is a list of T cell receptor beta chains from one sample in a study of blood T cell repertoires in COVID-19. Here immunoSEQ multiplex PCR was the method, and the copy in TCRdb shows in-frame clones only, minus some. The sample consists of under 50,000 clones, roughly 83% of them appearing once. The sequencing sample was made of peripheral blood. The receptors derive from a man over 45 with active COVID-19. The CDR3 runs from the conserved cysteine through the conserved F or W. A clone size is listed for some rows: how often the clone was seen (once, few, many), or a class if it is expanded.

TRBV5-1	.	CASSKGDSWGTDTQYF
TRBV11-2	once	CASSLTTTGGTDTIYF
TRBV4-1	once	CASGTDLWAYEQYF
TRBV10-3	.	CAIRQDSNQPQHF
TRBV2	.	CASRPYSVALHF
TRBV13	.	CASSFGTGRYEQYF
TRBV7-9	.	CASSFQGGIAKNIQYF
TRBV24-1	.	CATSDLGGGIDTQYF
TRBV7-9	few	CASSSSGVSSYEQYF
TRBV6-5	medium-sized	CASSSLLWEQYF